The sequence of this T cell receptor beta chain was determined in a study of sequential checkpoint blockade in melanoma. At the level of the study: Arm A got nivolumab then ipilimumab; arm B the reverse, 1:1. After both sequences, patients received maintenance nivolumab.

Germline V gene data show CDR1 as LNHDA and CDR2 as SQIVND (reference sequence). The V and J ends lost 5 bases and 2 bases respectively, with 9 bases between them. The CDR3 contains 13 residues. Data came from immunoSEQ multiplex PCR; TCRdb stores just in-frame clones and leaves some out. Among several thousand clones listed, about 80% were seen once. Treatment indicated: randomized to nivolumab then ipilimumab (arm A) or the reverse (arm B). None of the patients previously received DNA-damaging chemotherapy. This receptor was obtained from a human donor with melanoma. The genes are TRBV19 and TRBJ1-1, with D tentatively TRBD1 (5 bases). Sample: CD8+ T cells sorted from blood (inferred from file names), taken from a patient given nivolumab and ipilimumab in sequence. The CDR3 is CASSRGDNTEAFF. CDR3 bases: TGTGCCAGTAGTCGGGGGGATAACACTGAAGCTTTCTTT.